The clone carrying this T cell receptor (beta chain) has only one observation. What it binds is unknown. This sample was included in a study of tumor-infiltrating lymphocytes in localized non-small cell lung cancer. Whole-study context: Resected tumor was paired with non-adjacent uninvolved lung from the same patient.

TCRdb's copy holds only in-frame clones and misses some; the assay was immunoSEQ multiplex PCR. The data contain about 7,600 clones, about 70% of them singletons. The CDR3 has 15 amino acids. The germline CDR1 and CDR2 sequences are MNHEY and SVGAGI. After removal of 6 bases from V and 3 bases from J, the junction contained 7 bases not matched to a gene. Study findings and constraints: T-cell fraction did not differ between immunotypes IM1 and IM2.

The material sequenced was uninvolved lung tissue not adjacent to the tumor. The receptor's source is a human donor with non-small cell lung cancer. V is TRBV6-5 and J is TRBJ1-4; 7 bases align to TRBD1. CDR3 sequence: CASRPTGDANEKLFF. CDR3 bases: TGTGCCAGCAGACCTACAGGGGATGCTAATGAAAAACTGTTTTTT.